The next 10 T cell receptor beta chains were all read from a single sample in a study of T cell responses to AZD1222 COVID-19 vaccine. The repertoire was sequenced with immunoSEQ multiplex PCR; TCRdb's copy has only in-frame clones and lacks some. The table includes about 140,000 clones, roughly 89% detected once. Sequenced here: peripheral blood, sampled on day 0 of AZD1222 vaccination. The receptors were sampled from an adult in good health.

The chain is built from TRBV11-2 and TRBJ2-3; either TRBD1 or TRBD2 may supply D (5 bases each). Looked up from germline, CDR1 is SGHAT and CDR2 is FQNNGV. The CDR3 runs to 15 residues. The germline V and J ends were trimmed by 2 bases and 4 bases, with 13 bases remaining between them. CDR3 region: CASSLSGQASDTQYF. The CDR3 DNA is TGTGCCAGCAGCTTATCGGGGCAAGCATCAGATACGCAGTATTTT. The whole variable domain, remainder taken from reference TRBV11-2 and TRBJ2-3, is EAGVAQSPRYKIIEKRQSVAFWCNPISGHATLYWYQQILGQGPKLLIQFQNNGVVDDSQLPKDRFSAERLKGVDSTLKIQPAKLEDSAVYLCASSLSGQASDTQYFGPGTRLTVL.

This chain connects TRBV5-6 to TRBJ2-1, with D possibly TRBD2 on 5 matching bases. V was shortened by 4 bases and J by 7 bases, with 9 bases between the two germline ends. This CDR3 spans 12 amino acids. CDR1 and CDR2 from the germline V gene are SGHDT and YYEEEE. CDR3 sequence: CASSEGFNEQFF. The CDR3 nucleotides are TGTGCCAGCAGCGAGGGATTTAATGAGCAGTTCTTC.

CDR3 region: CASSYSGLAEFF. The CDR3 nucleotides are TGTGCCAGCAGTTACTCGGGACTAGCGGAGTTCTTC. The rearrangement uses TRBV6-2 or TRBV6-3 and TRBJ2-1; the match to TRBD2 covers 11 bases. The germline V gene has CDR1 MNHEY and CDR2 SVGEGT. The CDR3 loop spans 12 amino acids. V was clipped by 0 bases and J by 14 bases; unmatched bases: 0.

The J gene is TRBJ1-5, the V gene TRBV6-6; a weak D match, TRBD1 (5 bases). CDR3 size: 14 residues. Germline V gene lookup returns CDR1 MNHNY and CDR2 SVGAGI (reference sequence). With 0 bases removed from V and 4 bases from J, the gap between germline ends came to 7 bases. The CDR3 here is CASSYSDRNQPQHF. CDR3 in DNA: TGTGCCAGCAGTTACTCCGACAGAAATCAGCCCCAGCATTTT.

This chain uses TRBV30 with TRBJ1-5; D unclear. Trimming shortened V by 0 bases and J by 6 bases, and 9 bases separated the two germline ends. Germline CDR1 GTSNPN, CDR2 SVGIG (reference sequence). The CDR3 spans 13 residues. CDR3 DNA sequence: TGTGCCTGGAGTGTCGGGAGCGGTCAGCCCCAGCATTTT. As protein: CAWSVGSGQPQHF. The full variable domain, completed using reference TRBV30 and TRBJ1-5, is SQTIHQWPATLVQPVGSPLSLECTVEGTSNPNLYWYRQAAGRGLQLLFYSVGIGQISSEVPQNLSASRPQDRQFILSSKKLLLSDSGFYLCAWSVGSGQPQHFGDGTRLSIL.

The chain employs TRBV6-6 and TRBJ2-1; 9 bases are a match to TRBD2. The trim removed 8 bases at V and 8 bases at J, leaving 10 bases unmatched. Germline CDR1 reads MNHNY; CDR2 reads SVGAGI (reference sequence). This CDR3 has 14 residues. In nucleotides, the CDR3 is TGTGCCAGCTCTTCTAGCGGGGCCTGGGATGAGCAGTTCTTC. Residues: CASSSSGAWDEQFF.

The chain joins TRBV7-9 to TRBJ1-5; D is possibly TRBD1 (6 bases). This CDR3 comprises 15 residues. CDR1 and CDR2 (germline): SEHNR, FQNEAQ (reference sequence). Trimming shortened V by 4 bases and J by 5 bases, and 15 bases separated the two germline ends. This CDR3 is CASSSDGGAHQPQHF. CDR3 DNA: TGTGCCAGCAGCTCCGATGGGGGGGCACATCAGCCCCAGCATTTT. The full variable domain, completed using reference TRBV7-9 and TRBJ1-5, is DTGVSQNPRHKITKRGQNVTFRCDPISEHNRLYWYRQTLGQGPEFLTYFQNEAQLEKSRLLSDRFSAERPKGSFSTLEIQRTEQGDSAMYLCASSSDGGAHQPQHFGDGTRLSIL.

The chain joins TRBV6-2 or TRBV6-3 to TRBJ2-7; tentatively, D is TRBD2 (6 bases). Germline CDR1 is MNHEY and CDR2 is SVGEGT. The CDR3 extends over 11 amino acids. The V end was cut by 5 bases, the J end by 7 bases, with 9 bases between. CDR3 sequence: CASSTGGEQYF. CDR3 DNA: TGTGCCAGCAGTACCGGAGGGGAGCAGTACTTC.

The chain is built from TRBV7-9 and TRBJ2-7; TRBD2 might be the D (5 bases). The CDR3 runs 11 residues. V was clipped by 6 bases and J by 3 bases, with 6 bases between them. Germline assignment: CDR1 SEHNR and CDR2 FQNEAQ (reference sequence). DNA of the CDR3: TGTGCCAGCAGTGGGAGCTACGAGCAGTACTTC. Its protein product is CASSGSYEQYF.

The rearrangement joins TRBV5-1 to TRBJ1-1; D is perhaps TRBD1 (5 bases). CDR3 length: 12 amino acids. Germline V lookup: CDR1 SGHRS, CDR2 YFSETQ. The ends were cut back, 0 bases at V and 11 bases at J, with 11 bases in the middle. CDR3: CASSLEGLVAFF. Here the CDR3 DNA reads TGCGCCAGCAGCTTGGAGGGACTCGTCGCTTTCTTT.